This passage covers 3 T cell receptor beta chains from one sample sequenced in a study of cytomegalovirus exposure and HLA in healthy donors. Assay used: immunoSEQ multiplex PCR; TCRdb lists only in-frame clones, some missing. The sample yields about 120,000 clones, about 87% seen once. Material for sequencing was PBMCs. The receptor source for this set is a man in his late teens or twenties in good health and CMV-seronegative.

The chain uses TRBV28 and TRBJ1-1; TRBD1 is a possible D gene (5 bases). Germline CDR1 reads MDHEN; CDR2 reads SYDVKM. The CDR3 spans 14 residues. With 6 bases removed from V and 8 bases from J, the gap between germline ends came to 19 bases. CDR3 nucleotides: TGTGCCAGCAGATCAGGGTCTGGGCCTCGCGAAGCTTTCTTT. This encodes CASRSGSGPREAFF.

The chain combines TRBV6-5 with TRBJ1-4; TRBD1 agrees at 8 bases. Germline values: CDR1 MNHEY, CDR2 SVGAGI. The V gene end was trimmed by 6 bases and the J gene end by 7 bases; junction bases not matched to a gene: 10. The CDR3 totals 15 residues. CDR3 bases: TGTGCCAGCAGGGGGAGAGGGACAGGCCTTGAAAAACTGTTTTTT. Its protein is CASRGRGTGLEKLFF.

V gene TRBV18 combines with J gene TRBJ2-7, with 7 bases fitting TRBD1. The length of the CDR3 is 15 residues. V shed 5 bases and J 2 bases; nucleotides not matched to a gene: 9. The germline gives CDR1 KGHSH, CDR2 LQKENI. CDR3 region: CASSGVRTGPYEQYF. CDR3 sequence (DNA): TGTGCCAGCTCAGGCGTAAGGACAGGTCCCTACGAGCAGTACTTC.